The 17 T cell receptor beta chains given below trace back to one sample, sequenced in a study of shared clonotypes between healthy human individuals. Assay used: immunoSEQ multiplex PCR; TCRdb lists only in-frame clones, some missing. The sample shows a few hundred thousand clones, roughly three quarters of them seen only once. The sequencing input was PBMCs. The source of these receptors is a woman in her 40s in good health. Some clones in this sample may be carry-over from other donors' samples.

This clone has a single count. The gene calls are TRBV6-5 and TRBJ1-1; D possibly corresponds to TRBD1 (6 bases). There are 13 residues in the CDR3. V lost 8 bases, J lost 4 bases, and 14 bases lay in between. CDR1 is MNHEY and CDR2 is SVGAGI in the germline V gene. CDR3 loop: CASGPGVVTEAFF. CDR3 in DNA: TGTGCCAGCGGGCCAGGGGTTGTCACTGAAGCTTTCTTT.

This clone was picked up one time. This is likely an artifact of a read error, given a far larger clone one base away. The gene calls are TRBV18 and TRBJ2-7; D not certain. Germline CDR1 reads KGHSH; CDR2 reads LQKENI. This CDR3 region has 13 residues. Trimming shortened V by 2 bases and J by 4 bases, and 9 bases separated the two germline ends. The CDR3 DNA follows: TGTGCCAGCTCACCATTGGAGCCTTACGAGCAGTACTTC. Translation gives CASSPLEPYEQYF.

This clone appeared once. This chain links TRBV18 with TRBJ2-3; a possible D gene is TRBD2 (5 bases). CDR3 length: 14 residues. Per germline, CDR1 KGHSH and CDR2 LQKENI. V was clipped by 6 bases and J by 0 bases, with 10 bases between them. CDR3 coding DNA: TGTGCCAGCTCTCCAGCTAGCAGCACAGATACGCAGTATTTT. It codes for CASSPASSTDTQYF.

This clone was counted ten times or more. This chain uses TRBV6-1 with TRBJ2-7; D is unresolved. This CDR3 spans 14 amino acids. Germline lookup yields CDR1 MNHNS and CDR2 SASEGT. Deletions cut 1 base from V and 3 bases from J, with 10 bases between. CDR3 sequence: CASSEGWGGYEQYF. The CDR3, as DNA: TGTGCCAGCAGTGAAGGTTGGGGTGGCTACGAGCAGTACTTC.

The V call is TRBV7-2, the J call TRBJ2-7; D is undetermined. Germline lookup yields CDR1 SGHTA and CDR2 FQGNSA. V gave up 8 bases and J gave up 2 bases, with 16 bases separating them. The CDR3 runs 14 residues. The CDR3 coding sequence is TGTGCCAGCTCAGCTTCATTCGGACCCTACGAGCAGTACTTC. Its translation: CASSASFGPYEQYF.

The count of this clone is one. V is TRBV6-5 and J is TRBJ2-3; D tentatively reads TRBD1 or TRBD2 (6 bases each). V lost 8 bases, J lost 0 bases, and 15 bases lay in between. CDR3 length: 15 residues. CDR1 and CDR2 from the germline V gene are MNHEY and SVGAGI. In DNA form, the CDR3 reads TGTGCCAGCTCCAAAGGGGGGCTCAGCACAGATACGCAGTATTTT. Translated, it gives CASSKGGLSTDTQYF.

The V call is TRBV18, the J call TRBJ1-1; D remains unclear. The CDR3 length is 13 residues. V lost 5 bases and J 2 bases, leaving 9 bases between the germline ends. The germline gives CDR1 KGHSH, CDR2 LQKENI. CDR3 sequence reads: CASSSATNTEAFF. CDR3 nucleotides: TGTGCCAGCTCAAGTGCGACAAACACTGAAGCTTTCTTT.

This clone was recorded a few times. V usage is TRBV28 and J usage is TRBJ2-1, with 12 positions matching TRBD2. Losses at the gene ends were 9 bases for V and 5 bases for J; bases not matched to a gene: 2. The germline CDR1 and CDR2 sequences are MDHEN and SYDVKM. CDR3 length: 13 residues. The CDR3 protein is CASRTSGNNEQFF. The CDR3 nucleotides read TGTGCCAGTCGGACTAGCGGGAACAATGAGCAGTTCTTC. Drawing the rest from reference TRBV28 and TRBJ2-1, the complete variable domain is DVKVTQSSRYLVKRTGEKVFLECVQDMDHENMFWYRQDPGLGLRLIYFSYDVKMKEKGDIPEGYSVSREKKERFSLILESASTNQTSMYLCASRTSGNNEQFFGPGTRLTVL.

The rearrangement uses TRBV5-4 and TRBJ2-1; no clear D. The length of the CDR3 is 11 residues. V was trimmed by 3 bases and J by 5 bases, leaving 3 bases between them. CDR1 and CDR2 from the germline V gene are SGHNT and YYREEE (reference sequence). CDR3 residues: CASSSHNEQFF. In DNA, the CDR3 is TGTGCCAGCAGCTCTCACAATGAGCAGTTCTTC. Complete variable domain (other parts from reference TRBV5-4 and TRBJ2-1): ETGVTQSPTHLIKTRGQQVTLRCSSQSGHNTVSWYQQALGQGPQFIFQYYREEENGRGNFPPRFSGLQFPNYSSELNVNALELDDSALYLCASSSHNEQFFGPGTRLTVL.

Turning to this clone: The same CDR3 is also encoded by other DNA sequences in this sample. The chain recombines TRBV11-2 with TRBJ1-1; 7 nucleotides line up with TRBD1. V gave up 3 bases and J gave up 5 bases; unmatched junction bases: 9. This CDR3 region has 15 residues. Per the germline V gene, CDR1 is SGHAT and CDR2 is FQNNGV. The CDR3 protein is CASSLTTGRETEAFF. The CDR3 DNA reads as TGTGCCAGCAGCTTGACGACAGGGAGGGAAACTGAAGCTTTCTTT.

In this sample, this clone turned up many times. The chain employs TRBV21-1 and TRBJ2-3; TRBD1, the D gene given by the table, was not confirmed from the DNA. TRBV21-1 is marked as a pseudogene. The CDR3 contains 15 residues. The CDR3 DNA follows: TGTGCCAGCAGCATGAAGGGGCCCTGCACAGATACGCAGTATTTT. This sequence encodes CASSMKGPCTDTQYF.

The chain has TRBV7-3 and TRBJ2-2, with 11 bases that match TRBD2. Germline assignment: CDR1 SGHTA and CDR2 FQGTGA. V was clipped by 5 bases and J by 0 bases; unmatched bases: 8. The CDR3 is 18 amino acids. The DNA for the CDR3 is TGTGCCAGCAGCCTAGCGGGAGGCATTAGCGCGAACACCGGGGAGCTGTTTTTT. As protein: CASSLAGGISANTGELFF. Full variable domain (remainder filled in from reference TRBV7-3 and TRBJ2-2): GAGVSQTPSNKVTEKGKYVELRCDPISGHTALYWYRQSLGQGPEFLIYFQGTGAADDSGLPNDRFFAVRPEGSVSTLKIQRTERGDSAVYLCASSLAGGISANTGELFFGEGSRLTVL.

This clone has at least ten counts. The CDR3 bases are TGTGCCAGCAGTTCCTGGAGCGATACGAACACCGGGGAGCTGTTTTTT. It translates to CASSSWSDTNTGELFF. V and J are TRBV28 and TRBJ2-2; no clear D gene. V dropped 4 bases and J dropped 0 bases, with 12 bases sitting between them. Germline V lookup: CDR1 MDHEN, CDR2 SYDVKM. This CDR3 comprises 16 residues. Full variable domain (outside the CDR3, taken from reference TRBV28 and TRBJ2-2): DVKVTQSSRYLVKRTGEKVFLECVQDMDHENMFWYRQDPGLGLRLIYFSYDVKMKEKGDIPEGYSVSREKKERFSLILESASTNQTSMYLCASSSWSDTNTGELFFGEGSRLTVL.

A single count supports this clone. The J gene is TRBJ2-5, the V gene TRBV5-4; D gene ambiguous. CDR3 size: 12 residues. Trimming took 1 base from V and 5 from J, leaving 6 bases between them. From germline, CDR1 is SGHNT and CDR2 YYREEE (reference sequence). The CDR3 DNA reads as TGTGCCAGCAGCTTGCTGCGGGAGACCCAGTACTTC. Protein product: CASSLLRETQYF.

This clone was detected only once. The rearrangement joins TRBV2 to TRBJ1-2, with 9 bases aligning to TRBD1. The CDR3 length is 14 residues. In germline, CDR1 is SNHLY, CDR2 FYNNEI. Germline trimming cut 3 bases from V and 8 bases from J; bases unmatched to any gene: 7. The CDR3 DNA reads TGTGCCAGCAGTGACGAAACAGGGGGCGTAGGCTACACCTTC. Translating it yields CASSDETGGVGYTF. Full variable domain (remainder filled in from reference TRBV2 and TRBJ1-2): EPEVTQTPSHQVTQMGQEVILRCVPISNHLYFYWYRQILGQKVEFLVSFYNNEISEKSEIFDDQFSVERPDGSNFTLKIRSTKLEDSAMYFCASSDETGGVGYTFGSGTRLTVV.

The chain links TRBV27 to TRBJ1-1; D uncertain. Germline V lookup: CDR1 MNHEY, CDR2 SMNVEV (reference sequence). V shed 2 bases and J shed 11 bases, with 18 bases lying between them. The CDR3 loop spans 14 amino acids. This CDR3 is CASSLRFPPGWAFF. The CDR3 DNA follows: TGTGCCAGCAGTTTAAGGTTCCCGCCGGGTTGGGCTTTCTTT.

The CDR3 loop is CASSPGGDFNQPQHF. In DNA form, the CDR3 reads TGTGCCAGCAGCCCCGGCGGGGACTTCAATCAGCCCCAGCATTTT. The rearrangement uses TRBV7-9 and TRBJ1-5; a possible D gene is TRBD1 (5 bases). Between the trimmed V and J ends, which lost 5 bases and 3 bases, there was a span of 14 bases. This CDR3 region has 15 residues. The germline CDR1 and CDR2 sequences are SEHNR and FQNEAQ (reference sequence).